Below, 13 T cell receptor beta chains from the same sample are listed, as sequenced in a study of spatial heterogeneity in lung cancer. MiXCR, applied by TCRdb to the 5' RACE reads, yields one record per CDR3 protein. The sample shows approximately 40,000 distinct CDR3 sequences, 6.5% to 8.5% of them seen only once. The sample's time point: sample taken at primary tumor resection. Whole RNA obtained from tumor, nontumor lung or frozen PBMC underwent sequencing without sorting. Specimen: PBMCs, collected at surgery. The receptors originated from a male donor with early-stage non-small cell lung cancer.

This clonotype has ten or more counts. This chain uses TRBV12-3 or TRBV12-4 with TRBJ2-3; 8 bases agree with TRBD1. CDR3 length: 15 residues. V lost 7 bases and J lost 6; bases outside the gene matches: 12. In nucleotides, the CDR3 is TGTGCCAGCACCAACCTGGGACAGGATCGCGATACGCAGTATTTT. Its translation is CASTNLGQDRDTQYF.

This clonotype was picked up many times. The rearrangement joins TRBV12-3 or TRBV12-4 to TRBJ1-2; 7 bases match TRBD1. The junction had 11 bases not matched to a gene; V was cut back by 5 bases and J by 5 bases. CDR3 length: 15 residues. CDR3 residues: CASSLRRGTDYGYTF. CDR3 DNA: TGTGCCAGCAGTCTTAGGAGGGGGACAGATTATGGCTACACCTTC.

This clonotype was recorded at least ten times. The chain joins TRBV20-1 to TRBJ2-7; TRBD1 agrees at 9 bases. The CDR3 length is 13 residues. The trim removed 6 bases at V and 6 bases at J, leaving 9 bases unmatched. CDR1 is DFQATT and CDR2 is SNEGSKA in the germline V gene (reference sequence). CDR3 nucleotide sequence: TGCAGTGCCCGGGACAGGGTGACGATCGAGCAGTACGTC. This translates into CSARDRVTIEQYV.

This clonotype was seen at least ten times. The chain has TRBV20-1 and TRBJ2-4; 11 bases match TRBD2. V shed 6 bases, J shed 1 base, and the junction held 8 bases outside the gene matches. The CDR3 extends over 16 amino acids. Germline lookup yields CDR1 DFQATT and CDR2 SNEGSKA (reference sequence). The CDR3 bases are TGCAGTGCGCCTAGCGGGGGGAACGTGGCCAAAAACATTCAGTACTTC. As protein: CSAPSGGNVAKNIQYF.

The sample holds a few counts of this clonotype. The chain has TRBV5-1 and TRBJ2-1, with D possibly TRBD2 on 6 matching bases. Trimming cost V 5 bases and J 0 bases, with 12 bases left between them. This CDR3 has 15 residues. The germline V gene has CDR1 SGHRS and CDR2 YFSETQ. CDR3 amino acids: CASRIAESSYNEQFF. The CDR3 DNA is TGCGCCAGCAGGATAGCGGAAAGCTCCTACAATGAGCAGTTCTTC. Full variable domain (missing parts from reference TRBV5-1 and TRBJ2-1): KAGVTQTPRYLIKTRGQQVTLSCSPISGHRSVSWYQQTPGQGLQFLFEYFSETQRNKGNFPGRFSGRQFSNSRSEMNVSTLELGDSALYLCASRIAESSYNEQFFGPGTRLTVL.

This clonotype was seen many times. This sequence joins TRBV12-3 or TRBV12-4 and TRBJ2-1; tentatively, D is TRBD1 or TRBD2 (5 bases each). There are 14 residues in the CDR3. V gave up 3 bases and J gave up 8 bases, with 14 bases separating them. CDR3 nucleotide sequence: TGTGCCAGCAGTTTCGGCTGGGACGGGGATGAGCAGTTCTTC. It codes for CASSFGWDGDEQFF.

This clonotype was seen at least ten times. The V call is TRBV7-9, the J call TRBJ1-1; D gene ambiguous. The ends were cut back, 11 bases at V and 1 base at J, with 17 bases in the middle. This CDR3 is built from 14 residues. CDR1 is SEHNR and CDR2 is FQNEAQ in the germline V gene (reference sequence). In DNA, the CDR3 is TGTGCCCCCAGCTTATTAGTGGGGAACACTGAAGCTTTCTTT. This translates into CAPSLLVGNTEAFF.

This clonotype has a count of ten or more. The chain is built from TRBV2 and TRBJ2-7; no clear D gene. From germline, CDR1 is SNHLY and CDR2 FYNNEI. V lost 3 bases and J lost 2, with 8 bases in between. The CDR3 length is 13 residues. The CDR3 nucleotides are TGTGCCAGCAGTGAGGGGTGGACCTACGAGCAGTACGTC. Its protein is CASSEGWTYEQYV.

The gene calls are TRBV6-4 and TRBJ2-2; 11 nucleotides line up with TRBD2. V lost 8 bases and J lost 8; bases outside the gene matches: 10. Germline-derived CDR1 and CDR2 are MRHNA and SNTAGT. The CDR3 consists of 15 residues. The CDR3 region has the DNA TGTGCCAGCCTCACTAGCGGGAGAATTGTAGGGGAGCTGTTTTTT. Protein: CASLTSGRIVGELFF.

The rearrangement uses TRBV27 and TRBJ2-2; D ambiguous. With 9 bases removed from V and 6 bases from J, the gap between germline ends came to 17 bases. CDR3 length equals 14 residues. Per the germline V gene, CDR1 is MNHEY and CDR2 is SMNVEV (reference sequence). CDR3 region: CASSFTDLPGELFF. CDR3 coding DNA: TGTGCCAGTTCATTTACCGATTTGCCCGGGGAGCTGTTTTTT.

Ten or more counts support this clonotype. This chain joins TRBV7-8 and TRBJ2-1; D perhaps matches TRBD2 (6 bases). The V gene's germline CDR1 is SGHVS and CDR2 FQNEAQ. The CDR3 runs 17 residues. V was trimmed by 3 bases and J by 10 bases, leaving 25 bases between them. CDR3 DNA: TGTGCCAGCAGCTTTCTGGGCCCCGGACTAAAGGCCCAAGAGCAGTTCTTC. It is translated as CASSFLGPGLKAQEQFF.

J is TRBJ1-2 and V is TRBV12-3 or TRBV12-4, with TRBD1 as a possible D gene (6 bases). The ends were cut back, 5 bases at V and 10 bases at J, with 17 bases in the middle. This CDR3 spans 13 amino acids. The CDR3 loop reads CASSPSGHLLYTF. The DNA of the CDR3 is TGTGCCAGCAGTCCCTCGGGACACCTCCTCTACACCTTC.

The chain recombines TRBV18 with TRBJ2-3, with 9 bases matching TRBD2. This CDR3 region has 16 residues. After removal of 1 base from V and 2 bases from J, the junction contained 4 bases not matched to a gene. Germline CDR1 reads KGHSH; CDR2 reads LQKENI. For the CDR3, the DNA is TGTGCCAGCTCACCACTGCGCGGGAGGGCCACAGATACGCAGTATTTT. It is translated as CASSPLRGRATDTQYF.